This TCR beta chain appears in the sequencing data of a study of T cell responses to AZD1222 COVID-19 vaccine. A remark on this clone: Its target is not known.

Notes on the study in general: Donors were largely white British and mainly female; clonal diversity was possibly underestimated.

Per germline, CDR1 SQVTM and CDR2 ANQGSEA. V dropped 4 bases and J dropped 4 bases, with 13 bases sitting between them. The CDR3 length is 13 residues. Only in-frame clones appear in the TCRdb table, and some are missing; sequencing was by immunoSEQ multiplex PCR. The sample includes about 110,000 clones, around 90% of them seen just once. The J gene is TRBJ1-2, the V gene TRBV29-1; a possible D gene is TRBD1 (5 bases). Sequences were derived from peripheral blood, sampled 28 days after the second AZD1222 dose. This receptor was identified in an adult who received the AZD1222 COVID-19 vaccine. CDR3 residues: CSVARDGGYGYTF. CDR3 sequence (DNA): TGCAGCGTTGCCAGGGACGGAGGCTATGGCTACACCTTC. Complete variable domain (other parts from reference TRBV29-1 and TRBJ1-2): SAVISQKPSRDICQRGTSLTIQCQVDSQVTMMFWYRQQPGQSLTLIATANQGSEATYESGFVIDKFPISRPNLTFSTLTVSNMSPEDSSIYLCSVARDGGYGYTFGSGTRLTVV.